The 2 T cell receptor beta chains reported below all come from one sample, sequenced in a study of T cell responses to AZD1222 COVID-19 vaccine. Clones were read by immunoSEQ multiplex PCR, and TCRdb kept only the in-frame ones, dropping some. Of 140,000 or so clones detected, roughly 92% appear once; the ten largest clones hold over 1.5%. The material sequenced was peripheral blood, taken on day 0 of AZD1222 vaccination. The source of these receptors is an adult in good health.

V is TRBV27 and J is TRBJ2-1, with TRBD2 matching over 11 bases. V lost 5 bases to trimming and J lost 5 bases; unmatched junction nucleotides: 5. The germline CDR1 and CDR2 sequences are MNHEY and SMNVEV (reference sequence). This CDR3 region has 15 residues. The CDR3 loop is CASSLSGRVHNEQFF. Here the CDR3 DNA reads TGTGCCAGCAGTCTTAGCGGGAGGGTCCACAATGAGCAGTTCTTC.

The chain employs TRBV4-1 and TRBJ1-1; 8 nucleotides agree with TRBD1. V shed 2 bases, J shed 2 bases, and the junction held 7 bases outside the gene matches. The CDR3 covers 16 residues. Germline values: CDR1 MGHRA, CDR2 YSYEKL. The CDR3 DNA sequence: TGCGCCAGCAGCCAAAGGACAGGGTATCTCAACACTGAAGCTTTCTTT. This translates into CASSQRTGYLNTEAFF.